The present T cell receptor beta chain was sequenced within a study of control samples from healthy donors and cancer patients. The V end lost 0 bases, the J end lost 2 bases, and 8 bases lay between the germline ends. The CDR3 consists of 15 residues. Germline CDR1 is KGHSH and CDR2 is LQKENI. This table comes from immunoSEQ multiplex PCR, and its TCRdb copy is limited to in-frame clones, with some not included. Here the sample spans some 100,000 clones, about 90% being singletons. Specimen: blood. The clonotype originates from a woman between 45 and 60 years old in good health. The gene calls are TRBV18 and TRBJ1-5; no definite D call. The CDR3 region has the DNA TGTGCCAGCTCACCACCAAAGGACGGCAATCAGCCCCAGCATTTT. Protein: CASSPPKDGNQPQHF. Together with reference TRBV18 and TRBJ1-5, the CDR3 gives the full variable domain: NAGVMQNPRHLVRRRGQEARLRCSPMKGHSHVYWYRQLPEEGLKFMVYLQKENIIDESGMPKERFSAEFPKEGPSILRIQQVVRGDSAAYFCASSPPKDGNQPQHFGDGTRLSIL.